This T cell receptor beta chain is drawn from a study of early stage breast cancer tumors. Study background: Of 15 to 20 invasive breast tumors, about a dozen were hormone receptor-positive, HER2-negative. Roughly 10-fold was the mean read coverage per sample. Whole-study findings and limits: Compared with adjacent normal breast tissue, tumors showed roughly 2.4-fold greater T cell density and higher clonality.

In regard to this clone: The target antigen is unknown. An end of the junction does not agree with germline; a read error may underlie this. This CDR3 is also generated by other DNA sequences in the sample.

The V gene's germline CDR1 is SQVTM and CDR2 ANQGSEA. CDR3 size: 9 residues. Data came from immunoSEQ multiplex PCR; TCRdb stores just in-frame clones and leaves some out. The sample yields 20,000 to 25,000 clones, about 76% seen once. Sequenced material: blood. The TCR was taken from a person between 55 and 69 years old with breast cancer. The rearrangement uses TRBV29-1 and TRBJ1-2; no definite D call. This chain's CDR3 is CSVDMALTF. As DNA, the CDR3 is TGCAGCGTTGACATGGCTCTCACCTTT. Full variable domain (outside the CDR3, taken from reference TRBV29-1 and TRBJ1-2): SAVISQKPSRDICQRGTSLTIQCQVDSQVTMMFWYRQQPGQSLTLIATANQGSEATYESGFVIDKFPISRPNLTFSTLTVSNMSPEDSSIYLCSVDMALTFGSGTRLTVV.